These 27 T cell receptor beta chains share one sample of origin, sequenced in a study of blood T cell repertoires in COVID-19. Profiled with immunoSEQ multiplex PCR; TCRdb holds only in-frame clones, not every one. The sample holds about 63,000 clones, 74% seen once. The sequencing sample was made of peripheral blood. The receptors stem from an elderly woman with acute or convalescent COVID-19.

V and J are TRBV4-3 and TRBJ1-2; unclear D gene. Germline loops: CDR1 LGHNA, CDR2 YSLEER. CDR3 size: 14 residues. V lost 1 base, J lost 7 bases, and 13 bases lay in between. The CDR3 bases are TGCGCCAGCAGCCAAGGATCCGGGGTGGCTGGCTACACCTTC. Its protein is CASSQGSGVAGYTF.

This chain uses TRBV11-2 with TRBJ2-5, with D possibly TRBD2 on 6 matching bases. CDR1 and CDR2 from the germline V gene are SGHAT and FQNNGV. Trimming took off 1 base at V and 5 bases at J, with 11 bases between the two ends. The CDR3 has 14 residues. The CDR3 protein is CASSLAGVLETQYF. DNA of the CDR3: TGTGCCAGCAGCTTAGCGGGAGTTTTGGAGACCCAGTACTTC. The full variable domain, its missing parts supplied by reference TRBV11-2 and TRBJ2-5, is EAGVAQSPRYKIIEKRQSVAFWCNPISGHATLYWYQQILGQGPKLLIQFQNNGVVDDSQLPKDRFSAERLKGVDSTLKIQPAKLEDSAVYLCASSLAGVLETQYFGPGTRLLVL.

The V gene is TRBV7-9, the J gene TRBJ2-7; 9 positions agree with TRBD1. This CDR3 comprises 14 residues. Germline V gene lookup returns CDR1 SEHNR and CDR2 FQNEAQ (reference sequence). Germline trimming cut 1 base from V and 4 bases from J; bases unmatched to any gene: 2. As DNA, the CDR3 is TGTGCCAGCAGCTTAGTCGGACAGGGGTACGAGCAGTACTTC. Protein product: CASSLVGQGYEQYF.

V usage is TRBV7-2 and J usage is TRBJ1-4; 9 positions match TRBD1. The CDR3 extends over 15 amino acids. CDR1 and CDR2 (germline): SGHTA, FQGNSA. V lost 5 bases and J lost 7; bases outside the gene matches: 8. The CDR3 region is CASSPGGTGSEKLFF. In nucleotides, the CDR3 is TGTGCCAGCAGCCCCGGGGGGACAGGGAGTGAAAAACTGTTTTTT.

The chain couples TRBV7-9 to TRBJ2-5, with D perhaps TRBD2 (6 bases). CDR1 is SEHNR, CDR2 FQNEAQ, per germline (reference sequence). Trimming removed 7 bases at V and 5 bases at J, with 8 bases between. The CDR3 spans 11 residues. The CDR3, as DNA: TGTGCCAGCACTGGGGGGGAGACCCAGTACTTC. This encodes CASTGGETQYF.

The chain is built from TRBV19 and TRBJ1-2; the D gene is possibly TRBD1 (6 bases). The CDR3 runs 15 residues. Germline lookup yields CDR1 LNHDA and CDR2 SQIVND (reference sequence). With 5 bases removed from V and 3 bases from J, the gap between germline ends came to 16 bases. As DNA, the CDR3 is TGTGCCAGTAGTCACAGGGCTTTGGGGGACTATGGCTACACCTTC. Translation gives CASSHRALGDYGYTF.

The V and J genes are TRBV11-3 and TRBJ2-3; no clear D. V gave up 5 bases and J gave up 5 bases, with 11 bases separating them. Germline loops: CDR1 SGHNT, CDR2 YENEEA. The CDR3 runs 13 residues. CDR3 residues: CASSLRVRDTQYF. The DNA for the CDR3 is TGTGCCAGCAGCCTCCGGGTCAGAGATACGCAGTATTTT.

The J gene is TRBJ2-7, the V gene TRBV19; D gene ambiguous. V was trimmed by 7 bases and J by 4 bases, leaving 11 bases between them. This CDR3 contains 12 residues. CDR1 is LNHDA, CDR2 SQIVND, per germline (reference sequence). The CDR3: CASTSSLYEQYF. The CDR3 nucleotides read TGTGCCAGTACCTCGTCCCTTTACGAGCAGTACTTC.

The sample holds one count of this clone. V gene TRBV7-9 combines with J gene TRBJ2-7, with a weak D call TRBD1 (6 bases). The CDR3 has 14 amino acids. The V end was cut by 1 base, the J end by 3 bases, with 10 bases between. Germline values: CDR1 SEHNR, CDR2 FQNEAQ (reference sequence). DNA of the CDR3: TGTGCCAGCAGCTTAGTTGGACAGTTCTACGAGCAGTACTTC. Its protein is CASSLVGQFYEQYF.

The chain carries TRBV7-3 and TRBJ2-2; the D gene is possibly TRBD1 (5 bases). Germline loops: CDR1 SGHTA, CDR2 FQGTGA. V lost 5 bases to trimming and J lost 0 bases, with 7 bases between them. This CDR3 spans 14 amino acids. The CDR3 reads CASSAGTNTGELFF. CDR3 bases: TGTGCCAGCAGCGCAGGGACGAACACCGGGGAGCTGTTTTTT.

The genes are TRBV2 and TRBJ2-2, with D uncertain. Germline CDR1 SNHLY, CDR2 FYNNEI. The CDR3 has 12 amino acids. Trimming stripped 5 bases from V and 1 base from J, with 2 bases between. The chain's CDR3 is CASSRNTGELFF. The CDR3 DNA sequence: TGTGCCAGCAGTCGGAACACCGGGGAGCTGTTTTTT.

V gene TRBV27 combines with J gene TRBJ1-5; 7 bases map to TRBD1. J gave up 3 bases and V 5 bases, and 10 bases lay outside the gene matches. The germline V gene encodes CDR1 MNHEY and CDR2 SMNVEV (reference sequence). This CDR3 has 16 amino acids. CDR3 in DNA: TGTGCCAGCAGTCACAGGGGCACAAGACTCAATCAGCCCCAGCATTTT. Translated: CASSHRGTRLNQPQHF.

In DNA, the CDR3 is TGCGCCAGCACACCCTTAGCGGGACCTCAAGAGACCCAGTACTTC. It encodes CASTPLAGPQETQYF. The chain couples TRBV5-1 to TRBJ2-5; 8 positions agree with TRBD2. Germline V CDR1 and CDR2: SGHRS, YFSETQ. Trimming cost V 6 bases and J 2 bases; bases outside gene matches: 9. The CDR3 sequence is 15 residues long. Full variable domain (rest looked up from reference TRBV5-1 and TRBJ2-5): KAGVTQTPRYLIKTRGQQVTLSCSPISGHRSVSWYQQTPGQGLQFLFEYFSETQRNKGNFPGRFSGRQFSNSRSEMNVSTLELGDSALYLCASTPLAGPQETQYFGPGTRLLVL.

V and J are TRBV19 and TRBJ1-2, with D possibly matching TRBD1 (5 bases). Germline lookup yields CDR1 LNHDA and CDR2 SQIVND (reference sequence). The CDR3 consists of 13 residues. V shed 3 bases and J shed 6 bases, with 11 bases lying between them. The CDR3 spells CASSMSIRDGYTF. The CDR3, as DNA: TGTGCCAGTAGTATGTCGATCAGGGATGGCTACACCTTC.

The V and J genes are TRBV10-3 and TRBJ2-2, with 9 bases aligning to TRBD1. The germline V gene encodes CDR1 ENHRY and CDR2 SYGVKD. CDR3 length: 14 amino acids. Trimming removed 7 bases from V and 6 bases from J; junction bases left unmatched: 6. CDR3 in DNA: TGTGCCATCATGGGGACAGGGCTGGCCGGGGAGCTGTTTTTT. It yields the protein CAIMGTGLAGELFF.

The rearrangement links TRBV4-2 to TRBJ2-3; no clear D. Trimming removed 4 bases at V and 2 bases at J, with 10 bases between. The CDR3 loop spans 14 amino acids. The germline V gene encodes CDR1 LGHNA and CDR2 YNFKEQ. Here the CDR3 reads CASSLILPTDTQYF. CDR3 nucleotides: TGTGCCAGCAGCCTAATACTCCCCACAGATACGCAGTATTTT.

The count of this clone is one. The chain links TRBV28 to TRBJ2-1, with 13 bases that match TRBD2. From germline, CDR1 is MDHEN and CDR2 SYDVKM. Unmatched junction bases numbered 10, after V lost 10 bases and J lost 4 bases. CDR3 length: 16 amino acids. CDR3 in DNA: TGTGCCACCGGAACTAGCGGGAGGGCCCTGTACAATGAGCAGTTCTTC. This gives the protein CATGTSGRALYNEQFF.

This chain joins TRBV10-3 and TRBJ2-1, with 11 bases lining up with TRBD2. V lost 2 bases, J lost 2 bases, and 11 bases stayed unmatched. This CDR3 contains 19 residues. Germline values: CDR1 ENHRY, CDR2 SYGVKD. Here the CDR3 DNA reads TGTGCCATCAGTGAGCCTTCACCGGGGACTAGCGGAACCTACAATGAGCAGTTCTTC. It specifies CAISEPSPGTSGTYNEQFF.

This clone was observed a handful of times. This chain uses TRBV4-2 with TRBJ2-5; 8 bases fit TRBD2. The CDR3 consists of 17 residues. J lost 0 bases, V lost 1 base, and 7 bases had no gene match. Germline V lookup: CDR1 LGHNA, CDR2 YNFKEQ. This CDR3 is CASSQGASGRDQETQYF. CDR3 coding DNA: TGTGCCAGCAGCCAAGGAGCGAGCGGGAGAGACCAAGAGACCCAGTACTTC.

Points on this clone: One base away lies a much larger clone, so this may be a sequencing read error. The CDR3 DNA sequence: TGCAGCGTTGATGGGGGCAATAATGAAAAACTGTTTTTT. It is translated as CSVDGGNNEKLFF. The rearrangement joins TRBV29-1 to TRBJ1-4; a weak D match, TRBD1 (6 bases). With 3 bases removed from V and 4 bases from J, the gap between germline ends came to 9 bases. The CDR3 is 13 residues long. The V gene's germline CDR1 is SQVTM and CDR2 ANQGSEA.

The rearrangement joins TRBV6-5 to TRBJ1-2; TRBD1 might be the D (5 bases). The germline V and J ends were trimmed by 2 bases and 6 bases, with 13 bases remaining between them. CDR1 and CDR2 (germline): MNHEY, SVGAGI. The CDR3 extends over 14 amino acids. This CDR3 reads CASSYGGTSNGYTF. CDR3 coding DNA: TGTGCCAGCAGTTACGGGGGGACTAGTAATGGCTACACCTTC.

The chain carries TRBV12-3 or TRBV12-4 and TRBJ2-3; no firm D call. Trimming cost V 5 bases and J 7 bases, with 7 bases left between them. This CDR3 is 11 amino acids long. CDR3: CASSMANTQYF. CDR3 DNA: TGTGCCAGCAGTATGGCAAATACGCAGTATTTT.

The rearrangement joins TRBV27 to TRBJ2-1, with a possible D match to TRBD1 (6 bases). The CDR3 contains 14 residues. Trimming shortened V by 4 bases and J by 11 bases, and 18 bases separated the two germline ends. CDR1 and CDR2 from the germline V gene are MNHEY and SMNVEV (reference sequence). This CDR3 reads CASSSPGQRIQQFF. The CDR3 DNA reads TGTGCCAGCAGTTCACCCGGACAGAGGATTCAGCAGTTCTTC.

CDR3 sequence reads: CASSLLPGGTSGRRTQYF. As DNA, the CDR3 is TGTGCCAGCAGCTTACTCCCCGGAGGGACTAGCGGGAGGCGGACCCAGTACTTC. The chain uses TRBV7-2 and TRBJ2-5; 15 nucleotides align to TRBD2. Trimming took 2 bases from V and 7 from J; bases not matched to a gene: 11. This CDR3 has 18 residues. Germline CDR1 SGHTA, CDR2 FQGNSA.

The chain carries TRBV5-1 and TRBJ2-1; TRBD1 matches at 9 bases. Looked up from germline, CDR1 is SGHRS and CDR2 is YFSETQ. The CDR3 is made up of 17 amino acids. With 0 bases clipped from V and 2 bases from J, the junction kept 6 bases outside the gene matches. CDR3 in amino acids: CASSLAIGTGPYNEQFF. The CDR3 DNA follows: TGCGCCAGCAGCTTGGCCATAGGGACAGGGCCCTACAATGAGCAGTTCTTC.

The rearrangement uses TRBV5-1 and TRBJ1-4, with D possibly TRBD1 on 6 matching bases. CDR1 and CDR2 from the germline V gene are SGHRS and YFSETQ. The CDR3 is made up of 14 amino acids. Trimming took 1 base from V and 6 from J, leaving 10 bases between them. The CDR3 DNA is TGCGCCAGCAGCTTGACAGGGCGGGATGAAAAACTGTTTTTT. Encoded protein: CASSLTGRDEKLFF.

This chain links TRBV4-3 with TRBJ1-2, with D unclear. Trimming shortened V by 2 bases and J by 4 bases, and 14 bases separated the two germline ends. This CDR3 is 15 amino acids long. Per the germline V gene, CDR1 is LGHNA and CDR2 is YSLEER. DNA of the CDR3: TGCGCCAGCAGCCAAAACCCCGGGTCCATCTATGGCTACACCTTC. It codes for CASSQNPGSIYGYTF.